This T cell receptor (beta chain) was sequenced during a study of vaccination effects on CD4 cells after COVID-19. Regarding the study as a whole: Healthy vaccine recipients' vaccine-induced clones were almost all SARS-CoV-2 mono-reactive.

With regard to this clone: No antigen is known for it.

Culture lasted 10 days before CD4+ T cell isolation. Each participant was given two doses of one vaccine (BNT162b2 or mRNA-1273). A half-volume exchange with IL-2 medium occurred on days 3 and 7. Clones were sequenced by immunoSEQ multiplex PCR, and TCRdb holds only the in-frame ones, with some missing. The table lists under 35,000 clones, 74% of them singletons. V dropped 3 bases and J dropped 10 bases, with 13 bases sitting between them. Per germline, CDR1 DFQATT and CDR2 SNEGSKA (reference sequence). The CDR3 spans 12 residues. The clonotype originates from a human donor who received a COVID-19 vaccine. The gene calls are TRBV20-1 and TRBJ2-1; D is undetermined. This sample comprised CD4+ T cells from PBMCs cultured without peptide, obtained after COVID-19 vaccination. The CDR3 DNA sequence: TGCAGTGCTAGTCAATACGAACTCGAGCAGTTCTTC. It encodes CSASQYELEQFF.